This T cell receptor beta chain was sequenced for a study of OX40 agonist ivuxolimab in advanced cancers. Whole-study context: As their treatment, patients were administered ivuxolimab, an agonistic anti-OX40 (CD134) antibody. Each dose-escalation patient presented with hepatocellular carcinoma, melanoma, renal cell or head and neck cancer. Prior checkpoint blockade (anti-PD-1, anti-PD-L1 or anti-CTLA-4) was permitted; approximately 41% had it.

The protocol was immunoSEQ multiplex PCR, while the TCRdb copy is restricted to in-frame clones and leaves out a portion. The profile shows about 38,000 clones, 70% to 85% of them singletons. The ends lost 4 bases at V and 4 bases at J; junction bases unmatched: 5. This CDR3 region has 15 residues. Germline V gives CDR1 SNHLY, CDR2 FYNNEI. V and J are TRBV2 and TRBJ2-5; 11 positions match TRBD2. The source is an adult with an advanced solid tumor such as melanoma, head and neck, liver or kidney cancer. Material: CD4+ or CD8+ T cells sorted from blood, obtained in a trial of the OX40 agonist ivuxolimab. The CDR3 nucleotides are TGTGCCAGCAGTGGAGGGCTAGCGGGGGGAGAGACCCAGTACTTC. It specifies CASSGGLAGGETQYF.